This T cell receptor beta chain was identified during a study of immune characterization of retroperitoneal liposarcoma. Germline V gene data show CDR1 as LGHNA and CDR2 as YNFKEQ. The CDR3 runs to 14 residues. Deletions cut 1 base from V and 2 bases from J, with 7 bases between. TCRdb redid the calling of the PCR reads with MiXCR, one entry per CDR3 protein. The sample has more than 10,000 distinct CDR3 sequences, around 24% seen once. The receptor was isolated from a female donor with retroperitoneal liposarcoma. The chain uses TRBV4-2 and TRBJ2-3; D uncertain. The specimen was tumor tissue. CDR3 in amino acids: CASSQGTYTDTQYF. CDR3 bases: TGTGCCAGCAGCCAAGGAACTTACACAGATACGCAGTATTTT.